Below are 10 T cell receptor beta chains sequenced from a single sample in a study of early T cells in non-severe SARS-CoV-2 infection. MiXCR, run by TCRdb on the 5' RACE reads, gives a single entry per CDR3 protein. The data hold approximately 76,000 distinct CDR3 sequences, with 9.5% to 15% observed a single time. Sequenced: whole blood. Receptor source: an adult who was a healthcare worker with PCR-confirmed SARS-CoV-2 infection or an uninfected control (not recorded which).

This chain links TRBV28 with TRBJ2-3; 10 bases line up with TRBD2. The CDR3 is 16 residues long. The germline gives CDR1 MDHEN, CDR2 SYDVKM. The ends lost 8 bases at V and 2 bases at J; junction bases unmatched: 10. CDR3 DNA: TGTGCCAGCCAACTCGGACTAGCGGACCACACAGATACGCAGTATTTT. Protein product: CASQLGLADHTDTQYF. Filled out from reference TRBV28 and TRBJ2-3, the complete variable domain reads DVKVTQSSRYLVKRTGEKVFLECVQDMDHENMFWYRQDPGLGLRLIYFSYDVKMKEKGDIPEGYSVSREKKERFSLILESASTNQTSMYLCASQLGLADHTDTQYFGPGTRLTVL.

This chain uses TRBV7-2 with TRBJ2-1; D gene ambiguous. Germline CDR1 SGHTA, CDR2 FQGNSA. This CDR3 region has 15 residues. The ends were cut back, 0 bases at V and 5 bases at J, with 11 bases in the middle. This CDR3 is CASSLAPFPDNEQFF. The CDR3 nucleotides read TGTGCCAGCAGCTTAGCCCCTTTCCCGGACAATGAGCAGTTCTTC.

The sample holds many counts of this clonotype. The V and J genes are TRBV3-1 and TRBJ2-2; no definite D call. From germline, CDR1 is LGHDT and CDR2 YNNKEL (reference sequence). This CDR3 region has 13 residues. V dropped 7 bases and J dropped 3 bases, with 9 bases sitting between them. The CDR3 DNA reads TGTGCCAGCAAACCAGAGTACACCGGGGAGCTGTTTTTT. Translation: CASKPEYTGELFF.

The J gene is TRBJ1-2, the V gene TRBV29-1; D is undetermined. Germline values: CDR1 SQVTM, CDR2 ANQGSEA. Trimming stripped 8 bases from V and 8 bases from J, with 6 bases between. The CDR3 contains 8 residues. CDR3 protein: CSIGGYTF. The CDR3 nucleotides read TGCAGCATCGGGGGCTACACCTTC. The full variable domain, completed using reference TRBV29-1 and TRBJ1-2, is SAVISQKPSRDICQRGTSLTIQCQVDSQVTMMFWYRQQPGQSLTLIATANQGSEATYESGFVIDKFPISRPNLTFSTLTVSNMSPEDSSIYLCSIGGYTFGSGTRLTVV.

This clonotype was found many times. The rearrangement links TRBV5-5 to TRBJ2-3; 10 positions match TRBD1. With V trimmed by 6 bases and J by 1 base, 5 bases remained unmatched. This CDR3 is built from 15 residues. Germline-derived CDR1 and CDR2 are SGHKS and YYEKEE (reference sequence). CDR3 sequence: CASTETGGGTDTQYF. Here the CDR3 DNA reads TGTGCCAGCACCGAGACAGGGGGCGGCACAGATACGCAGTATTTT.

This clonotype was counted many times. The genes are TRBV5-1 and TRBJ1-6, with D unresolved. The V and J ends lost 8 bases and 8 bases respectively, with 8 bases between them. This CDR3 spans 11 amino acids. The V gene's germline CDR1 is SGHRS and CDR2 YFSETQ. The CDR3 DNA is TGCGCCAGTTGTCTCCATTCACCCCTCCACTTT. This translates into CASCLHSPLHF.

The genes are TRBV7-2 and TRBJ1-1, with TRBD1 matching over 8 bases. Germline assignment: CDR1 SGHTA and CDR2 FQGNSA. The V and J ends lost 5 bases and 6 bases, in that order; junction bases with no gene match: 8. This CDR3 has 14 residues. Here the CDR3 reads CASSERQGRAEAFF. CDR3 sequence (DNA): TGTGCCAGCAGCGAAAGACAGGGGAGGGCTGAAGCTTTCTTT.

The sample holds many counts of this clonotype. V gene TRBV12-3 or TRBV12-4 combines with J gene TRBJ1-2, with D hard to call. CDR3 size: 14 residues. Deletions cut 2 bases from V and 1 base from J, with 8 bases between. DNA for the CDR3: TGTGCCAGCAGTTTAAGCGGGAGTAACTATGGCTACACCTTC. It is translated as CASSLSGSNYGYTF.

This chain joins TRBV29-1 and TRBJ1-1; the D is unclear. V lost 1 base and J lost 1, with 10 bases in between. The length of the CDR3 is 14 residues. Germline V CDR1 and CDR2: SQVTM, ANQGSEA. The CDR3 region has the DNA TGCAGCGTTGAAGGAGGTGTAACGAACACTGAAGCTTTCTTT. It codes for CSVEGGVTNTEAFF.

This clonotype was seen many times. This chain joins TRBV12-3 or TRBV12-4 and TRBJ1-1; D unclear. The V end was cut by 2 bases, the J end by 7 bases, with 5 bases between. This CDR3 comprises 11 residues. CDR3 sequence: CASSLSFEAFF. Written as DNA, the CDR3 is TGTGCCAGCAGTTTAAGCTTTGAAGCTTTCTTT.